This TCR beta chain was identified in a study of shared clonotypes between healthy human individuals. Study as a whole: Serving as donors were a couple of women and a few men, whose ages spanned 18 to 49. Points from the study as a whole: Clonotypes shared by all four donors outscored non-shared clonotypes in generation probability.

Only one count was recorded for this clone. No antigen is known for it. TCRdb's table, derived via immunoSEQ multiplex PCR, lists solely in-frame clones and lacks some. This table holds about 2.4 million clones, roughly 93% found once. The CDR3 is 16 residues long. The germline CDR1 and CDR2 sequences are SGHTA and FQGNSA. Trimming took 4 bases from V and 5 from J; bases not matched to a gene: 9. The V and J genes are TRBV7-2 and TRBJ2-7; 12 nucleotides align to TRBD1. This TCR was recovered from a man younger than 35 in good health. Some clones in this sample may be carry-over from other donors' samples. The specimen was naive CD4+ T cells from PBMCs. Subset denoted: CD45RA+ positively selected. The CDR3 region is CASSWGSGTGGDEQYF. CDR3 sequence (DNA): TGTGCCAGCAGCTGGGGTTCCGGGACAGGGGGCGACGAGCAGTACTTC.